This T cell receptor beta chain was recovered during a study of T cell clusters in autoimmune cytopenias. TRB amplification used roughly 250 ng of peripheral blood genomic DNA. Multiplex touch-down PCR amplified TRB using TRB-A and TRB-B pools in one tube. From its re-call of the multiplex PCR reads, TCRdb lists each CDR3 protein once, without DNA. The table counts about 1,500 distinct CDR3 sequences; 50% to 55% lies in the top ten. The germline V gene has CDR1 KGHDR and CDR2 SFDVKD. This CDR3 is built from 14 residues. The data were also submitted as part of a second study, on T cell repertoires in aging, cancer and after chemotherapy.

The V gene is TRBV24-1, the J gene TRBJ1-2. The TCR sequence derives from a human donor with chronic lymphocytic leukemia. The sequenced sample consisted of peripheral blood. CDR3 sequence: CATSDPDRYNGYTF.